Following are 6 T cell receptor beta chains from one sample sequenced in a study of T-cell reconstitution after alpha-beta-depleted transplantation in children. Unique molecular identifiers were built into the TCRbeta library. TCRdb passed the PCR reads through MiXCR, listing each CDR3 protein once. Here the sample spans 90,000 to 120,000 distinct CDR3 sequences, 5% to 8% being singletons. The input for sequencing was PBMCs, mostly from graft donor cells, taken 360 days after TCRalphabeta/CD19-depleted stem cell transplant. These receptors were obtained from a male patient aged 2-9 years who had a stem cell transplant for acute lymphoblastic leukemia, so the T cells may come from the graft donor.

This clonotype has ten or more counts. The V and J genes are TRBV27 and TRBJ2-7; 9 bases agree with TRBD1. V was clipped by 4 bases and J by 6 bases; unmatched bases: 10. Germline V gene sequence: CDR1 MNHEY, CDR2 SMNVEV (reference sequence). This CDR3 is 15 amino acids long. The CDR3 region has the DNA TGTGCCAGCAGTTCTCTCCCCGGACAGGGGTTCGAGCAGTACTTC. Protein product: CASSSLPGQGFEQYF.

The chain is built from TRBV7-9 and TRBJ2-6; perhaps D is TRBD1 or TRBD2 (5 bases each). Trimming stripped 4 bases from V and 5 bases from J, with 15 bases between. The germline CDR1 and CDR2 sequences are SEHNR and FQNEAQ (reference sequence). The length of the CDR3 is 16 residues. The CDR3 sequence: CASSSAGTFWANVLTF. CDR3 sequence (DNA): TGTGCCAGCAGCTCCGCAGGGACCTTCTGGGCCAACGTCCTGACTTTC.

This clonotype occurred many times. CDR3 residues: CASSVEGSNYNYGYTF. DNA for the CDR3: TGTGCCAGCAGCGTAGAGGGAAGCAACTATAACTATGGCTACACCTTC. This chain joins TRBV9 and TRBJ1-2; D is uncertain. Per germline, CDR1 SGDLS and CDR2 YYNGEE. V gave up 0 bases and J gave up 1 base, with 13 bases separating them. The CDR3 runs 16 residues.

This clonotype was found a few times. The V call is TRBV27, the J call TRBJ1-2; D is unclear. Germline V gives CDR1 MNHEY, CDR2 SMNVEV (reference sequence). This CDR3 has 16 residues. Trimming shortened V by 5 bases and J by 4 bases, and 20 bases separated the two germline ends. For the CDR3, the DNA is TGTGCCAGCAGTCCCTTACCCGGACGGAATGTCTATGGCTACACCTTC. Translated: CASSPLPGRNVYGYTF.

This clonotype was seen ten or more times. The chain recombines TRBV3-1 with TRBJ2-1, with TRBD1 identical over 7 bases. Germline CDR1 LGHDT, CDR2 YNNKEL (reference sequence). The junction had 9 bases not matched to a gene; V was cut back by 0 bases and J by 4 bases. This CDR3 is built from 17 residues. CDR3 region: CASSQDETGPHYNEQFF. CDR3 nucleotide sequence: TGTGCCAGCAGCCAAGATGAGACAGGGCCCCATTACAATGAGCAGTTCTTC.

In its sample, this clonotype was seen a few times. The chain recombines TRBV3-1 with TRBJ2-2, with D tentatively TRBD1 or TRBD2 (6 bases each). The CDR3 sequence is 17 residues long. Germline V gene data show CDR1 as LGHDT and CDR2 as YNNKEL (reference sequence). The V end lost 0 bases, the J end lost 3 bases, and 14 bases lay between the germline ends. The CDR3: CASSQEGGRGDTGELFF. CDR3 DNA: TGTGCCAGCAGCCAAGAGGGGGGCAGGGGTGACACCGGGGAGCTGTTTTTT.